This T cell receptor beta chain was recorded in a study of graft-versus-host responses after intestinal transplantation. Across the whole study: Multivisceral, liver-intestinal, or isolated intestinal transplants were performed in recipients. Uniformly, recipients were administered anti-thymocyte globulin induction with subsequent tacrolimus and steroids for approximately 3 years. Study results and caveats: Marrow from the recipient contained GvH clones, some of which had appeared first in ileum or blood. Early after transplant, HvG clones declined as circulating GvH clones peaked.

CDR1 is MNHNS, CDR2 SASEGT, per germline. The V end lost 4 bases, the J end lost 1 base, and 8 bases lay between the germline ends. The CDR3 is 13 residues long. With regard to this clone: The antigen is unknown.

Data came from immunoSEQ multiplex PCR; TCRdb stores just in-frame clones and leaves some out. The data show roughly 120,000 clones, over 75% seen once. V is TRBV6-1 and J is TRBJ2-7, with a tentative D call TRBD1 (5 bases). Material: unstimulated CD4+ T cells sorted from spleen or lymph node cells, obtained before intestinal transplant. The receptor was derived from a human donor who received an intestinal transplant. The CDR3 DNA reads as TGTGCCAGCAGTGGGACACGTTCCTACGAGCAGTACTTC. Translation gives CASSGTRSYEQYF.